The next 27 T cell receptor beta chains were all read from a single sample in a study of blood T cell repertoires in COVID-19. Profiling relied on immunoSEQ multiplex PCR, and the TCRdb table lists in-frame clones only, not all of them. The profile shows approximately 360,000 clones, more than 75% of them singletons. The sequenced material came from PBMCs or T cells enriched from blood (not recorded which). These receptors were taken from a man aged 40-50 years in a cohort exposed to, infected with or recovered from COVID-19 (not recorded which).

The chain joins TRBV15 to TRBJ2-7, with 7 bases fitting TRBD1. Germline values: CDR1 LNHNV, CDR2 YYDKDF (reference sequence). V lost 1 base, J lost 3 bases, and 3 bases stayed unmatched. CDR3 length: 14 residues. This CDR3 reads CATSRGWDSYEQYF. In nucleotides, the CDR3 is TGTGCCACCAGCAGAGGCTGGGACAGCTACGAGCAGTACTTC.

CDR3 DNA: TGTGCCAGCAGTGTTCGGGGGGCTAATTCACCCCTCCACTTT. It translates to CASSVRGANSPLHF. The chain carries TRBV2 and TRBJ1-6; D perhaps matches TRBD1 (6 bases). The CDR3 extends over 14 amino acids. Germline loops: CDR1 SNHLY, CDR2 FYNNEI. V was clipped by 4 bases and J by 6 bases, with 10 bases between them.

This clone was observed a handful of times. The CDR3 loop is CASSPDRGRELFF. CDR3 nucleotides: TGCGCCAGCAGCCCTGACAGGGGCCGGGAGCTGTTTTTT. This chain connects TRBV5-1 to TRBJ2-2, with 8 bases fitting TRBD1. Germline values: CDR1 SGHRS, CDR2 YFSETQ. The V gene end was trimmed by 4 bases and the J gene end by 9 bases; junction bases not matched to a gene: 5. This CDR3 is 13 amino acids long.

This sequence joins TRBV6-5 and TRBJ1-1, with D maybe TRBD1 (6 bases). Germline-derived CDR1 and CDR2 are MNHEY and SVGAGI. CDR3 length equals 15 residues. V was trimmed by 0 bases and J by 4 bases, leaving 12 bases between them. In DNA, the CDR3 is TGTGCCAGCAGTTACTCGTTGCAGGGGCCCACTGAAGCTTTCTTT. Residues: CASSYSLQGPTEAFF.

Only one count was recorded for this clone. The chain couples TRBV19 to TRBJ2-7; TRBD2 might be the D (7 bases). Trimming stripped 7 bases from V and 9 bases from J, with 19 bases between. The CDR3 covers 13 residues. The germline CDR1 and CDR2 sequences are LNHDA and SQIVND (reference sequence). CDR3: CASTSKGGETQYF. Written as DNA, the CDR3 is TGTGCCAGTACCTCCAAGGGGGGGGAGACGCAGTACTTC.

The chain recombines TRBV24-1 with TRBJ2-3; 8 bases match TRBD2. The germline gives CDR1 KGHDR, CDR2 SFDVKD. The CDR3 consists of 13 residues. With 6 bases clipped from V and 6 bases from J, the junction kept 4 bases outside the gene matches. The DNA of the CDR3 is TGTGCCACCAGTTCCAGCGGGAGTGATACGCAGTATTTT. It yields the protein CATSSSGSDTQYF.

This clone was seen just once. This chain connects TRBV11-2 to TRBJ2-7; 8 bases match TRBD2. V lost 1 base to trimming and J lost 2 bases; unmatched junction nucleotides: 7. The length of the CDR3 is 16 residues. The germline gives CDR1 SGHAT, CDR2 FQNNGV. The CDR3 nucleotides read TGTGCCAGCAGCTTAGGTGGGCGGGGGGACCCCTACGAGCAGTACTTC. It translates to CASSLGGRGDPYEQYF.

J is TRBJ2-3 and V is TRBV7-6; TRBD2 might be the D (5 bases). Germline CDR1 SGHVS, CDR2 FNYEAQ. The germline V and J ends were trimmed by 1 base and 1 base, with 12 bases remaining between them. The CDR3 consists of 16 residues. The CDR3 loop reads CASSLVGGSGTDTQYF. CDR3 coding DNA: TGTGCCAGCAGCTTAGTAGGAGGCAGCGGCACAGATACGCAGTATTTT.

J is TRBJ2-2 and V is TRBV7-8, with D unresolved. V was trimmed by 3 bases and J by 3 bases, leaving 8 bases between them. CDR3 length: 14 residues. CDR1 is SGHVS and CDR2 is FQNEAQ in the germline V gene. The CDR3: CASSFPRDTGELFF. The CDR3 bases are TGTGCCAGCAGCTTCCCCCGGGACACCGGGGAGCTGTTTTTT.

This clone was found a few times. This chain connects TRBV18 to TRBJ2-5; 9 bases fit TRBD1. Germline CDR1 KGHSH, CDR2 LQKENI. V trimming: 5 bases; J trimming: 5 bases; junction bases outside the gene matches: 9. The CDR3 covers 15 residues. CDR3 DNA: TGTGCCAGCTCATCTACAGGGGGCGCGAGGGAGACCCAGTACTTC. This gives the protein CASSSTGGARETQYF.

The J gene is TRBJ2-1, the V gene TRBV18; no definite D call. CDR1 is KGHSH and CDR2 is LQKENI in the germline V gene. There are 15 residues in the CDR3. Trimming cost V 6 bases and J 0 bases, with 12 bases left between them. In nucleotides, the CDR3 is TGTGCCAGCTCTTCAACACAAAGCTCCTACAATGAGCAGTTCTTC. Encoded protein: CASSSTQSSYNEQFF.

This clone was picked up one time. The chain is built from TRBV11-3 and TRBJ2-5, with D perhaps TRBD1 (6 bases). The CDR3 sequence is 18 residues long. The V end was cut by 3 bases, the J end by 0 bases, with 20 bases between. Germline-derived CDR1 and CDR2 are SGHNT and YENEEA. This chain's CDR3 is CASSFSHPPRTDQETQYF. In DNA, the CDR3 is TGTGCCAGCAGCTTTTCCCACCCCCCCCGGACAGACCAAGAGACCCAGTACTTC.

The chain is built from TRBV24-1 and TRBJ1-1; 8 bases line up with TRBD1. Germline CDR1 KGHDR, CDR2 SFDVKD. CDR3 size: 15 residues. Losses at the gene ends were 5 bases for V and 4 bases for J; bases not matched to a gene: 8. CDR3 sequence: CATSGNRGSFTEAFF. The CDR3 DNA sequence: TGTGCCACCAGTGGGAACAGGGGGTCTTTCACTGAAGCTTTCTTT.

The chain has TRBV18 and TRBJ1-6, with 7 bases lining up with TRBD1. This CDR3 is 14 amino acids long. The V segment lost 5 bases and the J segment 8 bases; nucleotides outside the gene matches: 6. From germline, CDR1 is KGHSH and CDR2 LQKENI. As DNA, the CDR3 is TGTGCCAGCTCAGGGCCAGGGGGAGATTCACCCCTCCACTTT. It specifies CASSGPGGDSPLHF. Looking up the rest from reference TRBV18 and TRBJ1-6 gives the full variable domain: NAGVMQNPRHLVRRRGQEARLRCSPMKGHSHVYWYRQLPEEGLKFMVYLQKENIIDESGMPKERFSAEFPKEGPSILRIQQVVRGDSAAYFCASSGPGGDSPLHFGNGTRLTVT.

Note on this clone: One junction end disagrees with the germline gene, perhaps due to a read error. The chain carries TRBV28 and TRBJ1-6; TRBD1 is a possible D gene (6 bases). This CDR3 region has 14 residues. Germline values: CDR1 MDHEN, CDR2 SYDVKM. The CDR3 region has the DNA TGTGCCGGCAGTTTGGGAGGGGGTAATTCACCCCTCCACTTT. The encoded protein is CAGSLGGGNSPLHF.

This clone was observed once. This chain uses TRBV19 with TRBJ1-5; TRBD1 agrees at 8 bases. Losses at the gene ends were 8 bases for V and 6 bases for J; bases not matched to a gene: 6. The CDR3 spans 13 residues. From germline, CDR1 is LNHDA and CDR2 SQIVND (reference sequence). DNA for the CDR3: TGTGCCAGTCACAGGGGGGTCGCTCAGCCCCAGCATTTT. It encodes CASHRGVAQPQHF.

This chain joins TRBV6-4 and TRBJ1-1; perhaps TRBD1 as D (6 bases). Germline loops: CDR1 MRHNA, CDR2 SNTAGT. The germline V and J ends were trimmed by 3 bases and 0 bases, with 11 bases remaining between them. The CDR3 length is 15 residues. CDR3 in DNA: TGTGCCAGCAGTGAGGAAGGGGGAATGAACACTGAAGCTTTCTTT. Amino acids: CASSEEGGMNTEAFF.

This clone was recorded only once. V and J are TRBV5-8 and TRBJ2-2; tentative D call: TRBD2 (6 bases). Germline CDR1 and CDR2: SGHTS and YDEGEE. The V gene lost 0 bases and the J gene lost 0 bases, with 15 bases spanning the gap. CDR3 length: 18 residues. The CDR3 loop is CASSLGKGTGANTGELFF. For the CDR3, the DNA is TGTGCCAGCAGCTTGGGCAAGGGGACGGGAGCGAACACCGGGGAGCTGTTTTTT.

This clone was detected only once. The chain couples TRBV6-2 or TRBV6-3 to TRBJ1-2, with unresolved D. This CDR3 has 17 residues. Per the germline V gene, CDR1 is MNHEY and CDR2 is SVGEGT. The V end lost 2 bases, the J end lost 1 base, and 17 bases lay between the germline ends. The CDR3 coding sequence is TGTGCCAGCAGTTACCCCTATGGCGGTACCGTTAACTATGGCTACACCTTC. Amino acid sequence: CASSYPYGGTVNYGYTF.

V and J are TRBV21-1 and TRBJ2-7; the table names TRBD2, a call not compared with the DNA. TRBV21-1 is classified as a pseudogene. CDR3 length: 15 amino acids. In DNA, the CDR3 is TGTGCCAGCAGCTCCCCACTAGCGGGAGCGTACGAGCAGTACTTC. This sequence encodes CASSSPLAGAYEQYF.

The V call is TRBV28, the J call TRBJ1-5; D perhaps matches TRBD1 (6 bases). Trimming stripped 7 bases from V and 0 bases from J, with 10 bases between. CDR1 is MDHEN and CDR2 is SYDVKM in the germline V gene. The CDR3 is 14 residues long. The CDR3 loop reads CASTRQDSNQPQHF. The DNA for the CDR3 is TGTGCCAGCACTAGACAGGATAGCAATCAGCCCCAGCATTTT.

The V and J genes are TRBV7-3 and TRBJ2-3; tentative D call: TRBD2 (6 bases). CDR3 length: 15 residues. CDR1 is SGHTA, CDR2 FQGTGA, per germline. Trimming stripped 5 bases from V and 5 bases from J, with 17 bases between. The CDR3 DNA sequence: TGTGCCAGCAGCCCACAAGGAGGGTGGCAAGATACGCAGTATTTT. This sequence encodes CASSPQGGWQDTQYF.

Here the CDR3 DNA reads TGTGCCAGTAGCCCGTTCGGGGTCTCTGGAAACACCATATATTTT. This gives the protein CASSPFGVSGNTIYF. This chain connects TRBV19 to TRBJ1-3; D gene uncertain. The germline CDR1 and CDR2 sequences are LNHDA and SQIVND (reference sequence). The CDR3 is 15 amino acids. Trimming shortened V by 6 bases and J by 0 bases, and 12 bases separated the two germline ends.

The chain recombines TRBV19 with TRBJ2-5; a possible D gene is TRBD1 (6 bases). Per germline, CDR1 LNHDA and CDR2 SQIVND (reference sequence). V gave up 1 base and J gave up 4 bases, with 10 bases separating them. This CDR3 contains 14 residues. The CDR3 is CASSIGPGAETQYF. The CDR3 DNA sequence: TGTGCCAGTAGTATAGGTCCAGGGGCAGAGACCCAGTACTTC.

The rearrangement uses TRBV19 and TRBJ1-4; possibly TRBD1 for D (5 bases). Germline loops: CDR1 LNHDA, CDR2 SQIVND (reference sequence). Trimming cost V 7 bases and J 0 bases, with 21 bases left between them. The length of the CDR3 is 18 residues. CDR3: CASTRLHRTLPTNEKLFF. CDR3 DNA: TGTGCCAGTACCCGCCTCCATCGGACACTTCCAACTAATGAAAAACTGTTTTTT.

The chain recombines TRBV12-5 with TRBJ1-4; D might be TRBD1 (5 bases). The V gene lost 8 bases and the J gene lost 4 bases, with 38 bases spanning the gap. The CDR3 runs to 22 residues. Per the germline V gene, CDR1 is LGHNT and CDR2 is FRNRAP. CDR3 sequence reads: CASILYLQYSGVSHKNNEKLFF. As DNA, the CDR3 is TGTGCTAGTATATTATATTTGCAGTACTCGGGGGTTTCCCACAAAAATAATGAAAAACTGTTTTTT. Filled out from reference TRBV12-5 and TRBJ1-4, the complete variable domain reads DARVTQTPRHKVTEMGQEVTMRCQPILGHNTVFWYRQTMMQGLELLAYFRNRAPLDDSGMPKDRFSAEMPDATLATLKIQPSEPRDSAVYFCASILYLQYSGVSHKNNEKLFFGSGTQLSVL.

This clone has at least ten counts. The gene calls are TRBV2 and TRBJ1-6; the match to TRBD1 covers 8 bases. V trimming: 8 bases; J trimming: 7 bases; junction bases outside the gene matches: 7. The CDR3 spans 14 residues. Germline V gene data show CDR1 as SNHLY and CDR2 as FYNNEI. In nucleotides, the CDR3 is TGTGCCAGCGGGACTGGACAGGGAAATTCACCCCTCCACTTT. This sequence encodes CASGTGQGNSPLHF.